The 10 T cell receptor beta chains presented below share a single source sample, sequenced in a study of beta chain features in type 1 diabetes. Expressed TCRB transcripts got sequenced, as all isolated RNA was reverse transcribed. Profiling relied on immunoSEQ multiplex PCR, and the TCRdb table lists in-frame clones only, not all of them. Of under 350,000 clones in the sample, around 7.8% were seen once. Sequenced material: central memory CD4+ T cells from blood. These receptors were taken from a woman aged 18 to 35 in good health.

Ten or more counts support this clone. The J gene is TRBJ1-1, the V gene TRBV28, with a weak D call TRBD1 (5 bases). This CDR3 has 15 residues. Trimming pared 1 base from V and 3 bases from J, leaving 12 bases between. From germline, CDR1 is MDHEN and CDR2 SYDVKM. CDR3 loop: CASSLFGRGDTEAFF. CDR3 coding DNA: TGTGCCAGCAGTTTATTTGGAAGAGGGGACACTGAAGCTTTCTTT.

This clone was detected a few times. This chain connects TRBV19 to TRBJ2-1; D is uncertain. Trimming shortened V by 5 bases and J by 6 bases, and 11 bases separated the two germline ends. The CDR3 length is 13 residues. Germline values: CDR1 LNHDA, CDR2 SQIVND (reference sequence). The CDR3 nucleotides read TGTGCCAGTAGTCCGTCGATCTCCAATGAGCAGTTCTTC. This sequence encodes CASSPSISNEQFF.

The CDR3 here is CASTGKTSYEQYF. As DNA, the CDR3 is TGTGCCAGTACGGGGAAAACCTCCTACGAGCAGTACTTC. V and J are TRBV19 and TRBJ2-7, with D perhaps matching TRBD2 (5 bases). Germline-derived CDR1 and CDR2 are LNHDA and SQIVND (reference sequence). V lost 7 bases to trimming and J lost 0 bases, with 10 bases between them. This CDR3 comprises 13 residues.

The V call is TRBV4-2, the J call TRBJ1-1, with 9 positions matching TRBD1. The V and J ends lost 4 bases and 3 bases, in that order; junction bases with no gene match: 6. The CDR3 is 15 amino acids. Germline V gene sequence: CDR1 LGHNA, CDR2 YNFKEQ. The CDR3 DNA sequence: TGTGCCAGCAGCCGTGCGAGGGACAGGGACACTGAAGCTTTCTTT. Protein sequence: CASSRARDRDTEAFF.

This clone was seen a handful of times. CDR3 protein: CASSLNNRAKPLHF. The CDR3 DNA is TGTGCCAGCAGTTTAAATAACAGGGCCAAACCCCTCCACTTT. The J gene is TRBJ1-6, the V gene TRBV28; possible D gene TRBD1, 6 bases. CDR1 is MDHEN and CDR2 is SYDVKM in the germline V gene. The CDR3 contains 14 residues. The V gene lost 2 bases and the J gene lost 12 bases, with 14 bases spanning the gap. The full variable domain, in which reference TRBV28 and TRBJ1-6 provide the parts outside the CDR3, is DVKVTQSSRYLVKRTGEKVFLECVQDMDHENMFWYRQDPGLGLRLIYFSYDVKMKEKGDIPEGYSVSREKKERFSLILESASTNQTSMYLCASSLNNRAKPLHFGNGTRLTVT.

V usage is TRBV4-3 and J usage is TRBJ2-3; no clear D gene. This CDR3 spans 13 amino acids. Germline-derived CDR1 and CDR2 are LGHNA and YSLEER. Trimming took off 0 bases at V and 7 bases at J, with 8 bases between the two ends. In nucleotides, the CDR3 is TGCGCCAGCAGCCAAGATACCCGGCATACGCAGTATTTT. It yields the protein CASSQDTRHTQYF.

This clone occurred many times. V gene TRBV10-3 combines with J gene TRBJ1-6; TRBD1 aligns across 8 bases. The CDR3 sequence is 15 residues long. CDR1 ENHRY and CDR2 SYGVKD come from the germline V gene. The J segment lost 5 bases and the V segment lost 10 bases, leaving 10 bases of the junction unmatched. As DNA, the CDR3 is TGTGCCAGCGGCCCCCAGGACAGGGATAATTCACCCCTCCACTTT. It specifies CASGPQDRDNSPLHF.

This clone was counted many times. The rearrangement joins TRBV7-3 to TRBJ2-7, with 9 bases identical to TRBD2. The CDR3 has 15 amino acids. After removal of 5 bases from V and 5 bases from J, the junction contained 10 bases not matched to a gene. Germline CDR1 reads SGHTA; CDR2 reads FQGTGA. Here the CDR3 reads CASSQGPRTSDEQYF. The CDR3 nucleotides are TGTGCCAGCAGCCAAGGCCCGCGGACTAGCGACGAGCAGTACTTC.

This rearrangement joins TRBV7-3 to TRBJ2-2; 11 positions agree with TRBD2. V lost 5 bases and J lost 8; bases outside the gene matches: 10. The germline V gene encodes CDR1 SGHTA and CDR2 FQGTGA. This CDR3 is 16 amino acids long. CDR3 coding DNA: TGTGCCAGCAGCCCCGATAGCGGGAGGGCCACGGGGGAGCTGTTTTTT. Protein: CASSPDSGRATGELFF.

This clone was detected only a few times. V is TRBV19 and J is TRBJ2-7; D is undetermined. The CDR3 is made up of 14 amino acids. The V and J ends lost 3 bases and 4 bases respectively, with 13 bases between them. Germline V gives CDR1 LNHDA, CDR2 SQIVND (reference sequence). CDR3 in DNA: TGTGCCAGTAGTATCGACCGACTGGGATACGAGCAGTACTTC. Encoded protein: CASSIDRLGYEQYF.